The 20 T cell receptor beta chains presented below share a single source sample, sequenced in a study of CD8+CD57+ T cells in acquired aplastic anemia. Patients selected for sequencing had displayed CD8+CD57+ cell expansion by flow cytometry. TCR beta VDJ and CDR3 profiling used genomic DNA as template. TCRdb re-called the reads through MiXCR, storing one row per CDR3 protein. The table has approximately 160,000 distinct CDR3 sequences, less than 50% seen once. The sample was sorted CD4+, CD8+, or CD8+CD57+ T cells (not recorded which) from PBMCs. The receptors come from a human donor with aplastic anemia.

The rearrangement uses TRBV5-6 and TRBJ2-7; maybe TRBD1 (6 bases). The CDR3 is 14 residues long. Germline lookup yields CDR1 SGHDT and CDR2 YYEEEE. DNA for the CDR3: TGTGCCAGCAGGGGGGCCAGGGCCTCCTACGGGCAGTACGTC. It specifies CASRGARASYGQYV.

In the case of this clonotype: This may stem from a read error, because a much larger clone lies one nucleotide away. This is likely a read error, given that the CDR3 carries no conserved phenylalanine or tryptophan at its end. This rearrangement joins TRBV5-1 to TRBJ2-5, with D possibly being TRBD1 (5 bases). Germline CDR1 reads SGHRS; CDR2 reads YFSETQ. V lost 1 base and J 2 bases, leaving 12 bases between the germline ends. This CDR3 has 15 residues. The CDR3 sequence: CASSLFTGRQETQYL. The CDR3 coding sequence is TGCGCCAGCAGCTTGTTTACAGGAAGACAAGAGACCCAGTACCTC.

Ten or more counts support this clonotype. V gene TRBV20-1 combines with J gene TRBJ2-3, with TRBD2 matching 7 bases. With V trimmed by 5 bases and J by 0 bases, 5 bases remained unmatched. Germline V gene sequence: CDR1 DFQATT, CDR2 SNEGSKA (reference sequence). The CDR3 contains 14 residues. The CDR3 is CSAESGASTDTQYF. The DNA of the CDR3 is TGCAGTGCTGAGAGCGGGGCCAGCACAGATACGCAGTATTTT.

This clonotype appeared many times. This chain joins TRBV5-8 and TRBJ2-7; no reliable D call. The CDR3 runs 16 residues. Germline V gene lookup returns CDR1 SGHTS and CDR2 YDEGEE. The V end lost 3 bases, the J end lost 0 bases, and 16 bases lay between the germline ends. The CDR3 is CASSWGLLDHSYEQYF. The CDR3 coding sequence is TGTGCCAGCAGCTGGGGTCTCCTGGACCACTCCTACGAGCAGTACTTC.

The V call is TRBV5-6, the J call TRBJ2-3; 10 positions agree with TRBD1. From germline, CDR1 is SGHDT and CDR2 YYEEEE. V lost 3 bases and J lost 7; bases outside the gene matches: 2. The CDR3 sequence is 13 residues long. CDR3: CASSWDRGHTQYF. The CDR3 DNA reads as TGTGCCAGCAGCTGGGACAGGGGCCATACGCAGTATTTT.

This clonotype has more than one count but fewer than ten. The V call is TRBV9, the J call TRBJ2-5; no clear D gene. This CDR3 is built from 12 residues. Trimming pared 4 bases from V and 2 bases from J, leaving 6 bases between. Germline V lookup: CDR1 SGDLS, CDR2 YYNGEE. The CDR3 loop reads CASSPNQETQYF. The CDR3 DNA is TGTGCCAGCAGCCCAAATCAAGAGACCCAGTACTTC.

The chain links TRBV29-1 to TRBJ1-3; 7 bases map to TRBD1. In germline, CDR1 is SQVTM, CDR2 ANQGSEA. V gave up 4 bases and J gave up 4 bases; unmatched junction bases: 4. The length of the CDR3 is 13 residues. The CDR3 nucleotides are TGCAGCGTTGTACAGGGGTCCGGAAACACCATATATTTT. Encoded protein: CSVVQGSGNTIYF. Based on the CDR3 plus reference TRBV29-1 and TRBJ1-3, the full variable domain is SAVISQKPSRDICQRGTSLTIQCQVDSQVTMMFWYRQQPGQSLTLIATANQGSEATYESGFVIDKFPISRPNLTFSTLTVSNMSPEDSSIYLCSVVQGSGNTIYFGEGSWLTVV.

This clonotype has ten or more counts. The CDR3 sequence is CASREQMNTEAFF. The CDR3, as DNA: TGTGCCAGCAGAGAACAGATGAACACTGAAGCTTTCTTT. This chain joins TRBV12-3 or TRBV12-4 and TRBJ1-1, with D unclear. This CDR3 is built from 13 residues. The ends were cut back, 6 bases at V and 0 bases at J, with 8 bases in the middle.

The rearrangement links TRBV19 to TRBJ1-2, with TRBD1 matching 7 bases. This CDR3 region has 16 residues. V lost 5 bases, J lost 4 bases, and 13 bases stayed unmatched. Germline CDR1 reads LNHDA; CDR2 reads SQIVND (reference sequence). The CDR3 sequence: CASSAIGGANAYGYTF. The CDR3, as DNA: TGTGCCAGTAGTGCGATAGGGGGCGCGAATGCCTATGGCTACACCTTC. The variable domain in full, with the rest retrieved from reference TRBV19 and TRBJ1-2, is DGGITQSPKYLFRKEGQNVTLSCEQNLNHDAMYWYRQDPGQGLRLIYYSQIVNDFQKGDIAEGYSVSREKKESFPLTVTSAQKNPTAFYLCASSAIGGANAYGYTFGSGTRLTVV.

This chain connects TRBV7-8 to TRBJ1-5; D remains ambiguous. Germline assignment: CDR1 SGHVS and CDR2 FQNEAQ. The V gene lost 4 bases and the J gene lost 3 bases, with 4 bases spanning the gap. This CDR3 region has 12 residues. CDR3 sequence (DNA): TGTGCCAGCAGCTCTGCCAATCAGCCCCAGCATTTT. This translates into CASSSANQPQHF.

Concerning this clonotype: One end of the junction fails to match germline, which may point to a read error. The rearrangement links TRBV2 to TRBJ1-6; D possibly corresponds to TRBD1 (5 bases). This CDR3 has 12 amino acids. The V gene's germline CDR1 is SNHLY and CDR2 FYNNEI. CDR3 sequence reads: CASSVVGDALRF. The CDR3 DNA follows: TGTGCCAGCAGTGTGGTTGGGGACGCCCTCCGCTTT.

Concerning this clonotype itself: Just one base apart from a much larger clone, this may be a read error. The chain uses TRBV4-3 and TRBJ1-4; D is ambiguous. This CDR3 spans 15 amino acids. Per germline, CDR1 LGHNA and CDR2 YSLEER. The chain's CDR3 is CASSHDLGDNGKLFF. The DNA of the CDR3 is TGCGCCAGCAGCCACGACTTGGGAGATAATGGAAAACTGTTTTTT.

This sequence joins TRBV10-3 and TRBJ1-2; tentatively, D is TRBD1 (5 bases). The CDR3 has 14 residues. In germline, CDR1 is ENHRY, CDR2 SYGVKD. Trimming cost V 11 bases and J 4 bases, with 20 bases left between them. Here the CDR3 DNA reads TGTGCCGTAGGTGGGGGGGGGAGTGGCTATGGCTACACCTTC. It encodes CAVGGGGSGYGYTF.

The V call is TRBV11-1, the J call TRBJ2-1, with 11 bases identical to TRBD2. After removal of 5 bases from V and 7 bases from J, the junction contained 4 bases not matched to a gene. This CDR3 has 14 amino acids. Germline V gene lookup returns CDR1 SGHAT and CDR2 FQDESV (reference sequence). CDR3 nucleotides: TGTGCCAGCAGCGTTTCTAGCGGGGGGAATGAGCAGTTCTTC. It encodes CASSVSSGGNEQFF.

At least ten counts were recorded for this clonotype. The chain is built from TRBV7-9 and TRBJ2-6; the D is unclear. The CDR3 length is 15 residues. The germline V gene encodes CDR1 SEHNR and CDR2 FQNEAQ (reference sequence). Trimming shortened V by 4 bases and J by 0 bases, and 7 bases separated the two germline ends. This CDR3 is CASSSTDSGANVLTF. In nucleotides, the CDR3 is TGTGCCAGCAGCTCGACGGACTCTGGGGCCAACGTCCTGACTTTC.

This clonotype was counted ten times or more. This CDR3 is CASSGTVNGNTIYF. CDR3 coding DNA: TGCGCCAGCAGCGGGACAGTAAACGGAAACACCATATATTTT. The chain uses TRBV5-1 and TRBJ1-3, with 7 bases matching TRBD1. V was clipped by 4 bases and J by 4 bases; unmatched bases: 5. This CDR3 region has 14 residues. The germline V gene has CDR1 SGHRS and CDR2 YFSETQ.

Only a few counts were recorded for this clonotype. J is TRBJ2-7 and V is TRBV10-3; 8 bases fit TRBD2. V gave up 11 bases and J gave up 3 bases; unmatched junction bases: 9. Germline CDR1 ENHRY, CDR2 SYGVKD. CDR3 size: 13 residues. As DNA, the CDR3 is TGTGCCCGCCCGGGGGGGACCGACTACGAGCAGTACTTC. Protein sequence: CARPGGTDYEQYF.

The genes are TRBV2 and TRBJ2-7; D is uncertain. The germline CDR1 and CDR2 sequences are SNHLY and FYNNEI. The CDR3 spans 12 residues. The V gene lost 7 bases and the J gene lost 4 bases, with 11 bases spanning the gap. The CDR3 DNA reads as TGTGCCAGCACAGCGACAAAATACGAGCAGTACTTC. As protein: CASTATKYEQYF.

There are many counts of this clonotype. The DNA of the CDR3 is TGTGCCAGTAGTTCGGCAGGGGCCTCCATCAACTATGGCTACACCTTC. It translates to CASSSAGASINYGYTF. The chain recombines TRBV19 with TRBJ1-2; TRBD1 is a possible D gene (6 bases). Trimming took 5 bases from V and 2 from J, leaving 18 bases between them. This CDR3 has 16 residues. Germline CDR1 is LNHDA and CDR2 is SQIVND (reference sequence).

CDR3: CASSRQDTEAFF. Here the CDR3 DNA reads TGTGCCAGCAGTAGACAGGACACTGAAGCTTTCTTT. The chain links TRBV7-3 to TRBJ1-1; a possible D gene is TRBD1 (6 bases). The ends were cut back, 6 bases at V and 3 bases at J, with 8 bases in the middle. The CDR3 spans 12 residues. Germline values: CDR1 SGHTA, CDR2 FQGTGA.